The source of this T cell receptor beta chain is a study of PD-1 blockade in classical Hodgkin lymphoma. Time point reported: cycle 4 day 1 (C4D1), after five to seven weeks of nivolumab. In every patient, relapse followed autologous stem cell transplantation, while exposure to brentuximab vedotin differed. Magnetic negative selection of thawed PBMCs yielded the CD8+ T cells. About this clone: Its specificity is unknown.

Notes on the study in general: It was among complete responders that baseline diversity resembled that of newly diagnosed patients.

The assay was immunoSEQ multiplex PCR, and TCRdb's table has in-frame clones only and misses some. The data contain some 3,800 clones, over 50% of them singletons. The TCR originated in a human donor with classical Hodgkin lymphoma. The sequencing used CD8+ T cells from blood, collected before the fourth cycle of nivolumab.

DNA of the CDR3: TGTGCCAGCAGCCAACCCGGGACCGCTAATGAAAAACTGTTTTTT. This translates into CASSQPGTANEKLFF. This rearrangement joins TRBV9 to TRBJ1-4, with D possibly being TRBD1 (5 bases). This CDR3 has 15 amino acids. Trimming pared 4 bases from V and 3 bases from J, leaving 13 bases between. Per germline, CDR1 SGDLS and CDR2 YYNGEE.